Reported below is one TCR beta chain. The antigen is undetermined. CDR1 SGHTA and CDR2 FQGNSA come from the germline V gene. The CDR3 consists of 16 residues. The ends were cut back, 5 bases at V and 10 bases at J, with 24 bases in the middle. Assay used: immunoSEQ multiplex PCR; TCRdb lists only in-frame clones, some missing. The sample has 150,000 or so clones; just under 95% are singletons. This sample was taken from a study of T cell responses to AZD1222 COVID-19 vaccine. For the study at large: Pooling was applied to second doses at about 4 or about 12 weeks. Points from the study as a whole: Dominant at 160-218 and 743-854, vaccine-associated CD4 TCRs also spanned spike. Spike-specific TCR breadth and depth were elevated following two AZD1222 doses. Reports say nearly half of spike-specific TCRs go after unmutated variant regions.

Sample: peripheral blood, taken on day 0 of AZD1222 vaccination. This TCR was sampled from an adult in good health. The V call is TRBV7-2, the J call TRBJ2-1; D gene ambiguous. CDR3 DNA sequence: TGTGCCAGCAGCCCGAGATATCAAAGCTTGATGGAAGAGCAGTTCTTC. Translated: CASSPRYQSLMEEQFF.